This entry concerns a single T cell receptor (beta chain). What it binds is unknown. These data come from a study of shared clonotypes between healthy human individuals. Study details: Researchers assigned three CD4 naive, three CD4 memory, two CD8 naive and one CD8 memory plate to each donor.

Terminally differentiated effector memory CD45RA+ cells were excluded from the naive CD8 cells, which were CD45RO-negative and positively selected for CCR7. The study drew its donors from healthy HIV-negative adults without recent acute infections or vaccinations. Using immunoSEQ multiplex PCR, the repertoire was profiled, and TCRdb retains in-frame clones only, with some absent. The data show some 580,000 clones, roughly 98% seen once. Study-wide points: Clonotypes not shared had lower generation probabilities than those common to all four donors. Some naive CD4 clonotypes, 4% to 6%, turned up in common across a handful of donors.

Germline V lookup: CDR1 MGHDK, CDR2 SYGVNS. With 2 bases clipped from V and 4 bases from J, the junction kept 2 bases outside the gene matches. The CDR3 is 15 residues long. This TCR was recovered from a man aged 30-40 years in good health. The specimen was naive CD8+ T cells sorted from blood. The chain couples TRBV25-1 to TRBJ2-5; TRBD2 matches 12 bases. The CDR3 DNA reads as TGTGCCAGCAGTGAACCACTAGCGGGAGGAGAGACCCAGTACTTC. Translation gives CASSEPLAGGETQYF.